The clone carrying this T cell receptor (beta chain) was detected many times. This specimen comes from a study of spatial heterogeneity in lung cancer. Time point described: blood at routine non-recurrence follow-up after resection. Every TCR cDNA molecule carried a tag that served as a unique molecular identifier. MiXCR was run by TCRdb on the 5' RACE reads, yielding one entry per CDR3 protein. The data show 43,000 or so distinct CDR3 sequences, 12% seen once. The CDR3 contains 14 residues. V was trimmed by 7 bases and J by 2 bases, leaving 14 bases between them. Germline V gives CDR1 MNHNS, CDR2 SASEGT.

The sample in question was PBMCs, obtained at follow-up. V usage is TRBV6-1 and J usage is TRBJ2-5; D is possibly TRBD2 (6 bases). This receptor was taken from a male donor with early-stage non-small cell lung cancer. CDR3 region: CASTERTIQETQYF. Here the CDR3 DNA reads TGTGCCAGCACTGAGAGGACTATTCAAGAGACCCAGTACTTC.